Sequencing of this TCR beta chain was carried out in a study of prognosis after radiotherapy for stage I lung cancer. Study background: Participants consisted of stage I non-small cell lung cancer patients, who were enrolled between April 2018 and 2019. Whereas around 12 patients had adenocarcinoma, squamous cell carcinoma was the tumor in 6 or 7. Study conclusions and caveats: When patients developed distant metastases, their Shannon entropy after stereotactic body radiation therapy was lower.

Genomic DNA was subjected to two-round multiplex PCR for amplification of TCR beta CDR3. Used in first-round PCR were primers specific to each TRBV and TRBJ gene. TCRdb analysed the multiplex PCR reads with MiXCR anew, one entry per CDR3 protein. The sample contains approximately 25,000 distinct CDR3 sequences, around 43% of which appear only once. This clonotype was recorded many times. Its matching antigen is unknown. This specimen consisted of PBMCs, obtained before or after stereotactic body radiation therapy (not recorded which). The TCR was taken from a donor over 45 with non-small cell lung cancer.

This CDR3 is CASSLYPQSRGNEQYF. As DNA, the CDR3 is TGTGCCAGCAGCTTATACCCGCAGTCCCGGGGCAACGAGCAGTACTTC. The chain uses TRBV7-2 and TRBJ2-7; D might be TRBD1 or TRBD2, each matching 5 bases. CDR3 size: 16 residues. Trimming stripped 2 bases from V and 5 bases from J, with 19 bases between. Per germline, CDR1 SGHTA and CDR2 FQGNSA.